The T cell receptor (beta chain) under discussion was sequenced for a study of CD8 T cells in ankylosing spondylitis. Study observations and caveats: In ankylosing spondylitis blood, a motif of about eight highly homologous TCR beta variants appeared characteristic. Disease-linked clones were CD8+ and relatively rare in peripheral blood.

Of note for this clonotype: Its antigen is not known.

Quantitative molecular-barcoded 5'-RACE generated the TCR beta libraries. MiXCR, run by TCRdb on the 5' RACE reads, gives a single entry per CDR3 protein. This sample has 700,000 to 1,000,000 distinct CDR3 sequences, with about 12% found just once. The CDR3 spans 15 residues. The germline V gene has CDR1 SGDLS and CDR2 YYNGEE. After removal of 0 bases from V and 5 bases from J, the junction contained 4 bases not matched to a gene. The sequenced material came from blood, either unsorted or a sorted T cell fraction (not recorded which). The sequence was obtained from a male donor with ankylosing spondylitis. The chain recombines TRBV9 with TRBJ1-5, with 8 bases fitting TRBD1. The CDR3 region is CASSVEGQDDQPQHF. The CDR3 coding sequence is TGTGCCAGCAGCGTAGAGGGACAGGACGATCAGCCCCAGCATTTT.